These T cell receptor beta chains were read from a single sample in a study of blood T cell repertoires in COVID-19. Only in-frame clones appear in the TCRdb table, and some are missing; sequencing was by immunoSEQ multiplex PCR. The repertoire holds about 390,000 clones, with approximately 87% as singletons. Sequencing was done on a sample of PBMCs or T cells enriched from blood (not recorded which). The receptors come from a woman aged 45-65 years who had recovered from COVID-19. Each CDR3 is given with its conserved first and last residue. The order of the fields is V gene, CDR3 length, J gene, CDR3 protein.

V: TRBV30
length: 11
J: TRBJ2-2
CDR3: CAWTIAGELFF

V: TRBV21-1
length: 14
J: TRBJ2-7
CDR3: CASSTDTVFYEQYF

V: TRBV12-5
length: 13
J: TRBJ1-2
CDR3: CASGNDRGYGYTF

V: TRBV28
length: 14
J: TRBJ1-5
CDR3: CASSFISPTRYQHF

V: TRBV2
length: 16
J: TRBJ1-5
CDR3: CASSYGTDYSNQPQHF

V: TRBV30
length: 16
J: TRBJ2-5
CDR3: CAWSSLGTPIRETQYF

V: TRBV6-5
length: 14
J: TRBJ2-7
CDR3: CASSYLGSPYEQYF

V: TRBV6-2/TRBV6-3
length: 15
J: TRBJ1-2
CDR3: CASSAHEQANYGYTF

V: TRBV5-1
length: 14
J: TRBJ2-3
CDR3: CASSSPGFTDTQYF

V: TRBV5-1
length: 14
J: TRBJ2-3
CDR3: CASSWDRETDTQYF

V: TRBV25-1
length: 15
J: TRBJ1-1
CDR3: CASSQTGVLGTEAFF

V: TRBV19
length: 15
J: TRBJ1-1
CDR3: CASSDRDRGRPEAFF

V: TRBV28
length: 14
J: TRBJ2-7
CDR3: CATLPTQGGNEQYF

V: TRBV18
length: 17
J: TRBJ2-1
CDR3: CASSPNSRLAGAGEQFF

V: TRBV5-1
length: 13
J: TRBJ1-1
CDR3: CASSRDRYTEAFF

V: TRBV7-8
length: 16
J: TRBJ1-4
CDR3: CASSLSRGATNEKLFF

V: TRBV18
length: 17
J: TRBJ2-7
CDR3: CASSRTSGGQESYEQYF

V: TRBV30
length: 12
J: TRBJ1-2
CDR3: CAWSPVSLGYTF

V: TRBV7-9
length: 17
J: TRBJ2-2
CDR3: CASSQGGQRTNTGELFF

V: TRBV2
length: 14
J: TRBJ1-4
CDR3: CASNLGQTHEKLFF

V: TRBV19
length: 14
J: TRBJ2-5
CDR3: CASSTGLPGETQYF

V: TRBV7-9
length: 14
J: TRBJ2-7
CDR3: CASSPGIELYEQYF

V: TRBV5-1
length: 13
J: TRBJ2-7
CDR3: CASSRTGTYEQYF

V: TRBV30
length: 14
J: TRBJ1-4
CDR3: CAWSPGTGTEKLFF

V: TRBV6-5
length: 14
J: TRBJ1-2
CDR3: CASSNPSLNYGYTF

V: TRBV3-1/TRBV3-2
length: 13
J: TRBJ1-3
CDR3: CASIGETGNTIYF

V: TRBV30
length: 16
J: TRBJ1-2
CDR3: CAWRPIGVPGDYGYTF

V: TRBV12-3/TRBV12-4
length: 12
J: TRBJ2-7
CDR3: CASSSTGYEQYF

V: TRBV7-2
length: 14
J: TRBJ2-2
CDR3: CASSSQDRPGELFF

V: TRBV20-1
length: 11
J: TRBJ2-1
CDR3: CSAHRGGEQFF

V: TRBV7-9
length: 14
J: TRBJ1-5
CDR3: CASSRQGANQPQHF

V: TRBV12-3/TRBV12-4
length: 12
J: TRBJ1-4
CDR3: CASSLSNEKLFF

V: TRBV6-5
length: 16
J: TRBJ1-3
CDR3: CASSYSIGGSGNTIYF

V: TRBV4-1
length: 18
J: TRBJ1-5
CDR3: CASSVKVGGSGGNQPQHF

V: TRBV18
length: 15
J: TRBJ1-1
CDR3: CASSPGAGSYTEAFF

V: TRBV23-1
length: 17
J: TRBJ1-2
CDR3: CASSLQVFSRHQQRYTF

V: TRBV19
length: 15
J: TRBJ2-3
CDR3: CASPPSGTVLNTQYF

V: TRBV5-4
length: 15
J: TRBJ1-2
CDR3: CASSVQGFTIYGYTF

V: TRBV27
length: 14
J: TRBJ1-2
CDR3: CASSRDRVAYGYTF

V: TRBV3-1/TRBV3-2
length: 14
J: TRBJ1-4
CDR3: CASSRRTGGEKLFF

V: TRBV25-1
length: 14
J: TRBJ2-5
CDR3: CASRTTGVVETQYF

V: TRBV5-8
length: 15
J: TRBJ1-4
CDR3: CASSRQGSWNEKLFF

V: TRBV2
length: 15
J: TRBJ2-3
CDR3: CASMRLAGNTDTQYF

V: TRBV3-1/TRBV3-2
length: 16
J: TRBJ2-1
CDR3: CASSPPLGHSYNEQFF

V: TRBV6-2/TRBV6-3
length: 16
J: TRBJ1-1
CDR3: CASSPRRGAGNTEAFF

V: TRBV28
length: 15
J: TRBJ1-4
CDR3: CASSLSLQGGEKLFF

V: TRBV11-1
length: 14
J: TRBJ1-1
CDR3: CASRPRDSLRRAFF

V: TRBV5-1
length: 14
J: TRBJ1-4
CDR3: CASGKQAVNEKLFF

V: TRBV4-3
length: 18
J: TRBJ2-1
CDR3: CASSQDLAGGDYPHEQFF

V: TRBV25-1
length: 11
J: TRBJ2-1
CDR3: CASSFSNEQFF

V: TRBV30
length: 15
J: TRBJ1-6
CDR3: CAWRLQGFYNSPLHF

V: TRBV6-4
length: 13
J: TRBJ2-1
CDR3: CASSVGGFGEQFF

V: TRBV2
length: 15
J: TRBJ2-3
CDR3: CASSSLGGGTDTQYF

V: TRBV5-1
length: 15
J: TRBJ2-1
CDR3: CASSLVSGGAVEQFF